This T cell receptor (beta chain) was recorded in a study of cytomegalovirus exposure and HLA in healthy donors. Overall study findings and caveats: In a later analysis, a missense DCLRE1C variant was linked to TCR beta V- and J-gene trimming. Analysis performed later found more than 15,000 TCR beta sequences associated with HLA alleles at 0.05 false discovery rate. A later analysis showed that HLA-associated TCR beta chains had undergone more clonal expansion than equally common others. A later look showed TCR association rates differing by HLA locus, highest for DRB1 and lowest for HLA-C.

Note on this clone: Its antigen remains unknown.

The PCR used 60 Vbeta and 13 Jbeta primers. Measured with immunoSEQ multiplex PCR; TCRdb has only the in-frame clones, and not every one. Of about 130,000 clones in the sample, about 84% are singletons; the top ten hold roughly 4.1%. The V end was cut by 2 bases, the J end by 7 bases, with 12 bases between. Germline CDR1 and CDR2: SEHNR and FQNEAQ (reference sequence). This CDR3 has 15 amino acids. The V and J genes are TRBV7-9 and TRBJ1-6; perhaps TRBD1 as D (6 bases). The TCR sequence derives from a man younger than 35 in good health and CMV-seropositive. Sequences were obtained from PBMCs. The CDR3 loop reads CASSLLSGENSPLHF. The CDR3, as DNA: TGTGCCAGCAGCTTACTTTCAGGGGAGAATTCACCCCTCCACTTT.